This passage covers 21 T cell receptor beta chains from one sample sequenced in a study of blood T cell repertoires in COVID-19. Assay: immunoSEQ multiplex PCR; the TCRdb copy retains only in-frame clones and omits some. The sample holds roughly 380,000 clones, roughly nine tenths seen once. The specimen was peripheral blood. Receptors originate from a woman between 55 and 75 years old with COVID-19, enrolled during active disease.

The chain uses TRBV15 and TRBJ2-5; a weak D match, TRBD1 (5 bases). The CDR3 sequence is 14 residues long. Between the trimmed V and J ends, which lost 0 bases and 4 bases, there was a span of 9 bases. Germline assignment: CDR1 LNHNV and CDR2 YYDKDF (reference sequence). Written as DNA, the CDR3 is TGTGCCACCAGCAGAGATAGGGGTTTAGAGACCCAGTACTTC. Its protein is CATSRDRGLETQYF.

The chain employs TRBV5-1 and TRBJ1-3; no reliable D call. CDR1 is SGHRS, CDR2 YFSETQ, per germline. The CDR3 runs to 15 residues. V lost 0 bases, J lost 0 bases, and 7 bases lay in between. The CDR3, as DNA: TGCGCCAGCAGCTTGGACTGGTTCTCTGGAAACACCATATATTTT. This sequence encodes CASSLDWFSGNTIYF.

This clone appeared a single time. This chain joins TRBV4-1 and TRBJ2-7; D call uncertain. Germline V CDR1 and CDR2: MGHRA, YSYEKL. Trimming removed 1 base at V and 9 bases at J, with 13 bases between. This CDR3 has 13 amino acids. CDR3 residues: CASSQVVVNVQYF. CDR3 nucleotides: TGCGCCAGCAGCCAAGTAGTGGTAAACGTGCAGTACTTC.

The chain is built from TRBV5-4 and TRBJ1-1; D ambiguous. The germline gives CDR1 SGHNT, CDR2 YYREEE (reference sequence). The V gene lost 2 bases and the J gene lost 1 base, with 6 bases spanning the gap. The CDR3 runs to 13 residues. CDR3 coding DNA: TGTGCCAGCAGCTTCGACACGAACACTGAAGCTTTCTTT. As protein: CASSFDTNTEAFF.

This chain connects TRBV3-1 (or the pseudogene TRBV3-2) to TRBJ1-1, with D possibly being TRBD1 (5 bases). The germline gives CDR1 LGHDT, CDR2 YNNKEL (reference sequence). CDR3 size: 12 residues. The V and J ends lost 11 bases and 8 bases respectively, with 18 bases between them. CDR3 nucleotides: TGTGCCCGGCGAGCAGGGCGGTTCGAAGCTTTCTTT. Translation: CARRAGRFEAFF.

The chain has TRBV7-9 and TRBJ1-5, with D unclear. V shed 4 bases and J shed 0 bases, with 7 bases lying between them. The CDR3 covers 14 residues. Germline CDR1 SEHNR, CDR2 FQNEAQ (reference sequence). The CDR3 spells CASSSLLSNQPQHF. The CDR3 region has the DNA TGTGCCAGCAGCTCCTTACTTAGCAATCAGCCCCAGCATTTT.

This chain links TRBV7-3 with TRBJ1-2; D perhaps matches TRBD1 (5 bases). V gave up 3 bases and J gave up 10 bases, with 18 bases separating them. Germline V CDR1 and CDR2: SGHTA, FQGTGA. The CDR3 totals 14 residues. The CDR3 bases are TGTGCCAGCAGCTTCTCGCCGACAGATTTGCCCTACACCTTC. Translation: CASSFSPTDLPYTF.

V is TRBV24-1 and J is TRBJ2-4, with 9 positions matching TRBD1. Germline CDR1 KGHDR, CDR2 SFDVKD. The V segment lost 3 bases and the J segment 1 base; nucleotides outside the gene matches: 0. This CDR3 is built from 15 residues. CDR3 amino acids: CATSDGTGAKNIQYF. The CDR3 bases are TGTGCCACCAGTGATGGGACAGGGGCCAAAAACATTCAGTACTTC.

The rearrangement links TRBV20-1 to TRBJ1-2; a weak D match, TRBD1 (5 bases). The germline V gene encodes CDR1 DFQATT and CDR2 SNEGSKA (reference sequence). The CDR3 is 13 amino acids. The V end was cut by 3 bases, the J end by 2 bases, with 10 bases between. The CDR3 region has the DNA TGCAGTGCTAGTGAGGGGCGAAACTATGGCTACACCTTC. Its translation: CSASEGRNYGYTF.

The chain has TRBV3-1 (or the pseudogene TRBV3-2) and TRBJ1-1, with 10 nucleotides matching TRBD1. CDR1 is LGHDT and CDR2 is YNNKEL in the germline V gene (reference sequence). The CDR3 extends over 14 amino acids. With 6 bases clipped from V and 7 bases from J, the junction kept 8 bases outside the gene matches. The CDR3 protein is CASSRRQGASEAFF. CDR3 sequence (DNA): TGTGCCAGCAGTCGTAGACAGGGGGCGAGTGAAGCTTTCTTT.

As DNA, the CDR3 is TGTGCCAGCAGCCCCTCCACCTACTCCTACAATGAGCAGTTCTTC. Its translation is CASSPSTYSYNEQFF. The chain couples TRBV9 to TRBJ2-1; D unclear. The CDR3 contains 15 residues. Germline V gene data show CDR1 as SGDLS and CDR2 as YYNGEE. Trimming stripped 4 bases from V and 0 bases from J, with 11 bases between.

The rearrangement uses TRBV29-1 and TRBJ2-2; D uncertain. Trimming stripped 1 base from V and 9 bases from J, with 12 bases between. This CDR3 is built from 13 residues. Germline loops: CDR1 SQVTM, CDR2 ANQGSEA. CDR3 sequence (DNA): TGCAGCGTTGAAGGCCTACGAGGCCGGGAGCTGTTTTTT. It yields the protein CSVEGLRGRELFF.

The V gene is TRBV11-2, the J gene TRBJ2-7; D is unclear. CDR3 size: 16 residues. CDR1 and CDR2 (germline): SGHAT, FQNNGV. Trimming removed 2 bases at V and 4 bases at J, with 18 bases between. CDR3 amino acids: CASSLQNARARYEQYF. CDR3 bases: TGTGCCAGCAGCTTACAGAACGCGAGAGCGCGGTACGAGCAGTACTTC.

The chain couples TRBV19 to TRBJ2-7; D is perhaps TRBD1 (6 bases). The V and J ends lost 5 bases and 0 bases respectively, with 11 bases between them. CDR3 length: 14 residues. The germline V gene encodes CDR1 LNHDA and CDR2 SQIVND (reference sequence). CDR3 sequence reads: CASSRTVSSYEQYF. Here the CDR3 DNA reads TGTGCCAGTAGTCGGACAGTCAGCTCCTACGAGCAGTACTTC. Variable domain in full (rest from reference TRBV19 and TRBJ2-7): DGGITQSPKYLFRKEGQNVTLSCEQNLNHDAMYWYRQDPGQGLRLIYYSQIVNDFQKGDIAEGYSVSREKKESFPLTVTSAQKNPTAFYLCASSRTVSSYEQYFGPGTRLTVT.

The rearrangement links TRBV11-2 to TRBJ1-1; D is unclear. With 0 bases removed from V and 11 bases from J, the gap between germline ends came to 13 bases. Germline CDR1 is SGHAT and CDR2 is FQNNGV. The CDR3 covers 13 residues. CDR3 DNA: TGTGCCAGCAGCTTAGATGACGCCGCGGGGGCTTTCTTT. Translating gives CASSLDDAAGAFF.

This clone was seen only once. The chain couples TRBV10-3 to TRBJ2-7; possible D gene TRBD2, 5 bases. The CDR3 length is 11 residues. Trimming stripped 7 bases from V and 9 bases from J, with 13 bases between. The germline V gene encodes CDR1 ENHRY and CDR2 SYGVKD. As DNA, the CDR3 is TGTGCCATCACGAATTCTGCGGGGCAGTACTTC. It yields the protein CAITNSAGQYF.

The V and J genes are TRBV18 and TRBJ2-1; the match to TRBD2 covers 8 bases. The germline V gene has CDR1 KGHSH and CDR2 LQKENI. The CDR3 has 14 residues. V lost 6 bases and J lost 5; bases outside the gene matches: 6. The CDR3 sequence is CASSRGGQNNEQFF. In nucleotides, the CDR3 is TGTGCCAGCTCCCGGGGGGGCCAGAACAATGAGCAGTTCTTC.

This rearrangement joins TRBV19 to TRBJ2-1, with D perhaps matching TRBD2 (6 bases). The CDR3 has 14 residues. V gave up 3 bases and J gave up 7 bases, with 13 bases separating them. Germline CDR1 is LNHDA and CDR2 is SQIVND (reference sequence). CDR3 sequence (DNA): TGTGCCAGTAGTATTGGCGCCGGGGGAAATGAGCAGTTCTTC. Amino acids: CASSIGAGGNEQFF. Variable domain in full (rest from reference TRBV19 and TRBJ2-1): DGGITQSPKYLFRKEGQNVTLSCEQNLNHDAMYWYRQDPGQGLRLIYYSQIVNDFQKGDIAEGYSVSREKKESFPLTVTSAQKNPTAFYLCASSIGAGGNEQFFGPGTRLTVL.

This clone was detected only once. This CDR3 is also generated by other DNA sequences in the sample. The rearrangement uses TRBV5-1 and TRBJ2-5; D might be TRBD1 (5 bases). Trimming removed 1 base from V and 3 bases from J, with 7 bases in between. The CDR3 is 13 amino acids. Germline values: CDR1 SGHRS, CDR2 YFSETQ. CDR3 region: CASSLTGEETQYF. CDR3 nucleotide sequence: TGCGCCAGCAGCTTGACAGGTGAAGAGACCCAGTACTTC.

The CDR3 DNA reads as TGCGCCAGCAGCTTTGGACAGGGGGCTTACAATGAGCAGTTCTTC. This codes for CASSFGQGAYNEQFF. The chain carries TRBV5-1 and TRBJ2-1; 11 bases map to TRBD1. CDR1 is SGHRS and CDR2 is YFSETQ in the germline V gene. The CDR3 runs 15 residues. The V and J ends lost 2 bases and 4 bases, in that order; junction bases with no gene match: 2. Drawing the rest from reference TRBV5-1 and TRBJ2-1, the complete variable domain is KAGVTQTPRYLIKTRGQQVTLSCSPISGHRSVSWYQQTPGQGLQFLFEYFSETQRNKGNFPGRFSGRQFSNSRSEMNVSTLELGDSALYLCASSFGQGAYNEQFFGPGTRLTVL.

This rearrangement joins TRBV9 to TRBJ2-3; 12 bases agree with TRBD1. The germline CDR1 and CDR2 sequences are SGDLS and YYNGEE. The CDR3 extends over 18 amino acids. V lost 0 bases to trimming and J lost 7 bases; unmatched junction nucleotides: 12. CDR3 protein: CASSVAGGTGGATNTQYF. DNA for the CDR3: TGTGCCAGCAGCGTAGCAGGGGGGACAGGGGGCGCGACAAATACGCAGTATTTT.